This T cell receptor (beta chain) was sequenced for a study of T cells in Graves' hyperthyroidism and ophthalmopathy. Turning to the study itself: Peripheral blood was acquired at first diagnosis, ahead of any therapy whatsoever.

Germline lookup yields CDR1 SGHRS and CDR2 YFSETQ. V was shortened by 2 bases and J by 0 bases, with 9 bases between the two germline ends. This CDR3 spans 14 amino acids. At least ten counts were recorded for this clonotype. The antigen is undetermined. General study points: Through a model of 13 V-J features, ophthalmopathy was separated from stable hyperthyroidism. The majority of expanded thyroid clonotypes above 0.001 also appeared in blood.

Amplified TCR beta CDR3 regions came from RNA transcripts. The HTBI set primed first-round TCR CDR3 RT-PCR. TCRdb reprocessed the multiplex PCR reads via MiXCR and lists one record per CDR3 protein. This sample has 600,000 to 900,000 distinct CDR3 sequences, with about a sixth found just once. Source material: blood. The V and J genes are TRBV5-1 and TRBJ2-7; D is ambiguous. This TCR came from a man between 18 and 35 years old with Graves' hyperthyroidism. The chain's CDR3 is CASSLTTNSYEQYF. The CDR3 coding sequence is TGCGCCAGCAGCTTAACAACCAACTCCTACGAGCAGTACTTC.